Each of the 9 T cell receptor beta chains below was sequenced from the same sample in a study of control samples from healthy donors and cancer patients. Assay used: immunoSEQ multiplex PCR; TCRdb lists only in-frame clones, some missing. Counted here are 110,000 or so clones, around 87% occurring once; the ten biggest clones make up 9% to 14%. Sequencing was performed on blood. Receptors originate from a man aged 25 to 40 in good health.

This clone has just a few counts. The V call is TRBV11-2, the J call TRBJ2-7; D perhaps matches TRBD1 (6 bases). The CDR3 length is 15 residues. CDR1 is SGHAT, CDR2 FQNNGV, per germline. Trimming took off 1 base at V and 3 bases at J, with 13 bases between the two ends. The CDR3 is CASSLVGGQFYEQYF. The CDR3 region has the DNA TGTGCCAGCAGCTTAGTAGGCGGACAGTTCTACGAGCAGTACTTC.

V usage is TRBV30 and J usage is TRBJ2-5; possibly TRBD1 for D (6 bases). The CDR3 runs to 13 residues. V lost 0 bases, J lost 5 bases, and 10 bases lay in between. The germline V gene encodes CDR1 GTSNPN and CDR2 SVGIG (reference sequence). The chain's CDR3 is CAWSVGGGETQYF. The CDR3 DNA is TGTGCCTGGAGTGTAGGGGGTGGGGAGACCCAGTACTTC.

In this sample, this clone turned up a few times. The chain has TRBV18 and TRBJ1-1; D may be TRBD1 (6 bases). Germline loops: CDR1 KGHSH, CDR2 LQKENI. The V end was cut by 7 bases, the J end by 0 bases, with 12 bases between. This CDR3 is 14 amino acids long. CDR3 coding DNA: TGTGCCAGCTTTGGACAGAAATTGAACACTGAAGCTTTCTTT. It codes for CASFGQKLNTEAFF.

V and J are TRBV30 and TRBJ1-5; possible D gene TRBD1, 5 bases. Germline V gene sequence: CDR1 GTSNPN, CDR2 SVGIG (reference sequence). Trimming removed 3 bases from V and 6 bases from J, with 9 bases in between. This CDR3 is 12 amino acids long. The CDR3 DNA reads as TGTGCCTGGAGCCGGGGGAGTCAGCCCCAGCATTTT. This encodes CAWSRGSQPQHF.

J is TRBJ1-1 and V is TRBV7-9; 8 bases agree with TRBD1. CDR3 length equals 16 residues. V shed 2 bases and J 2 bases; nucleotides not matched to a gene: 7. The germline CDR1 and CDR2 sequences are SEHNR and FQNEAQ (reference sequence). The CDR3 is CASSLLPGQVNTEAFF. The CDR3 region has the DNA TGTGCCAGCAGCTTACTCCCGGGACAGGTAAACACTGAAGCTTTCTTT.

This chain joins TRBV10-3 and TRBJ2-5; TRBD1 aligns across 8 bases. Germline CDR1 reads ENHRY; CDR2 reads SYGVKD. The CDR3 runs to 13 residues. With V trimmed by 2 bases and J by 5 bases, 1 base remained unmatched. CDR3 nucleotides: TGTGCCATCAGTGAGAGGACAGGGGAGACCCAGTACTTC. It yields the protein CAISERTGETQYF.

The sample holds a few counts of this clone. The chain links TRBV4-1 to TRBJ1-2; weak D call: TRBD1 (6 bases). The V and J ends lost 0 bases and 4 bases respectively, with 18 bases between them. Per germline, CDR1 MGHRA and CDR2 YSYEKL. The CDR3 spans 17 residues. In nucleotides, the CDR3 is TGCGCCAGCAGCCAAGAACCAGGGGACGGGTTTGGCTATGGCTACACCTTC. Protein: CASSQEPGDGFGYGYTF.

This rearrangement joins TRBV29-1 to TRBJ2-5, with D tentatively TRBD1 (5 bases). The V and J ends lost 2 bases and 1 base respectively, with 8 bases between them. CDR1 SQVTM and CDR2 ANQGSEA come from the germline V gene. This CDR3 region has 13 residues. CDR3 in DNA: TGCAGCGTTGAAACGACAGTCCAAGAGACCCAGTACTTC. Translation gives CSVETTVQETQYF.

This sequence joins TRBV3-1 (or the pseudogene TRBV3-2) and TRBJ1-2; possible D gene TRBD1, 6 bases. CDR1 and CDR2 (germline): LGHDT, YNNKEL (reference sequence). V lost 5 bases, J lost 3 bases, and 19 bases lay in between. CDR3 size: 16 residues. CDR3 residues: CASSFRGGSFDYGYTF. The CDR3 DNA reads TGTGCCAGCAGCTTCCGAGGGGGATCGTTCGACTATGGCTACACCTTC.